This TCR beta chain was identified during a study of Ad26.COV2.S vaccination and SARS-CoV-2 variants. V lost 6 bases and J 1 base, leaving 27 bases between the germline ends. The germline V gene encodes CDR1 SQVTM and CDR2 ANQGSEA. The CDR3 consists of 18 residues. Treatment in this sample: some 20 received Ad26.COV2.S at low or high dose, single or two shots; about 5 received placebo; per-sample allocation not given. The investigators took samples on day 63 after the first vaccine or placebo injection. The assay was immunoSEQ multiplex PCR, and TCRdb's table has in-frame clones only and misses some. Altogether hundreds of thousands of clones are present, around 90% being singletons, with the ten largest covering 6.4%.

The TCR originated in a person between 18 and 65 years old who received the Ad26.COV2.S COVID-19 vaccine or a placebo. V usage is TRBV29-1 and J usage is TRBJ1-2, with D unclear. Sequenced material: peripheral blood, taken in a trial of Ad26.COV2.S vaccine versus placebo. CDR3 sequence (DNA): TGCAGCGTCAACGCCCCCTTTCGGACGGCGAGTTATAACTATGGCTACACCTTC. Translated, it gives CSVNAPFRTASYNYGYTF.